These 29 T cell receptor beta chains originate from one sample sequenced in a study of persistence of HIV-infected CD4 T cells. Their specific antigens are unknown. The stimulus was an HIV-1 Gag 15-mer peptide pool, 0.8 to 1 ug/peptide/mL. Sorting selected CD4+ T cells upregulating both CD40 ligand and CD69. This was the immunoSEQ version 4 assay in survey mode. Sequenced by immunoSEQ multiplex PCR; TCRdb stores in-frame clones only, minus some. The top ten hold 1.9% of the sample, which has roughly 20,000 clones, less than 75% seen once. Specimen: CD4+ T cells sorted from PBMCs after roughly 20-hour stimulation, collected from a patient who received antiretroviral therapy. The source of these receptors is an adult woman with HIV who was CMV-seropositive.

This clone was counted a few times. The chain carries TRBV19 and TRBJ1-1, with 10 nucleotides matching TRBD1. Trimming took 5 bases from V and 11 from J; bases not matched to a gene: 5. Germline CDR1 LNHDA, CDR2 SQIVND (reference sequence). The CDR3 is made up of 12 amino acids. CDR3 DNA: TGTGCCAGTAGTGACGACAGGGGGCAGGCTTTCTTT. Encoded protein: CASSDDRGQAFF. The full variable domain, in which reference TRBV19 and TRBJ1-1 provide the parts outside the CDR3, is DGGITQSPKYLFRKEGQNVTLSCEQNLNHDAMYWYRQDPGQGLRLIYYSQIVNDFQKGDIAEGYSVSREKKESFPLTVTSAQKNPTAFYLCASSDDRGQAFFGQGTRLTVV.

The rearrangement uses TRBV4-2 and TRBJ1-2; tentatively, D is TRBD1 (5 bases). The length of the CDR3 is 14 residues. In germline, CDR1 is LGHNA, CDR2 YNFKEQ. The V gene lost 4 bases and the J gene lost 4 bases, with 13 bases spanning the gap. The CDR3 spells CASSPTRGVYGYTF. In nucleotides, the CDR3 is TGTGCCAGCAGCCCGACACGGGGCGTCTATGGCTACACCTTC.

A few counts support this clone. This rearrangement joins TRBV12-3 or TRBV12-4 to TRBJ2-2, with D perhaps TRBD1 (6 bases). The CDR3 contains 12 residues. V lost 5 bases and J lost 7, with 8 bases in between. This CDR3 is CASSIRGGELFF. In nucleotides, the CDR3 is TGTGCCAGCAGTATCAGGGGCGGGGAGCTGTTTTTT.

This chain uses TRBV7-3 with TRBJ2-7; 7 bases match TRBD1. This CDR3 region has 13 residues. V lost 2 bases and J lost 5; bases outside the gene matches: 3. Germline CDR1 SGHTA, CDR2 FQGTGA. CDR3 sequence: CASSLDRVDEQYF. The CDR3 DNA reads as TGTGCCAGCAGCTTAGACAGGGTCGACGAGCAGTACTTC.

By share of the sample, this clone is medium-sized. The rearrangement links TRBV5-1 to TRBJ1-6; D is undetermined. V shed 0 bases and J shed 6 bases, with 10 bases lying between them. This CDR3 comprises 15 residues. Per germline, CDR1 SGHRS and CDR2 YFSETQ. CDR3 loop: CASSLAAGFNSPLHF. CDR3 sequence (DNA): TGCGCCAGCAGCTTGGCCGCAGGCTTTAATTCACCCCTCCACTTT.

The chain's CDR3 is CASSPGRLKGYNEQFF. CDR3 in DNA: TGTGCCAGCAGCCCGGGACGTCTGAAGGGCTACAATGAGCAGTTCTTC. The chain recombines TRBV4-2 with TRBJ2-1; D possibly uses TRBD1 or TRBD2 (5 bases each). Deletions cut 4 bases from V and 3 bases from J, with 16 bases between. The CDR3 runs 16 residues. CDR1 and CDR2 from the germline V gene are LGHNA and YNFKEQ.

The J gene is TRBJ1-4, the V gene TRBV2; TRBD1 is a possible D gene (6 bases). The germline gives CDR1 SNHLY, CDR2 FYNNEI. This CDR3 comprises 14 residues. Trimming stripped 6 bases from V and 6 bases from J, with 14 bases between. The CDR3 region has the DNA TGTGCCAGCAGATGGACAGTTAACGATGAAAAACTGTTTTTT. It yields the protein CASRWTVNDEKLFF.

V usage is TRBV7-2 and J usage is TRBJ2-7; D may be TRBD1 or TRBD2 (5 bases each). V was clipped by 1 base and J by 7 bases, with 17 bases between them. The CDR3 loop spans 15 amino acids. Germline CDR1 SGHTA, CDR2 FQGNSA. CDR3 DNA sequence: TGTGCCAGCAGCTTAGTGTCAGGGACCGGAGTGGAGCAGTACTTC. It is translated as CASSLVSGTGVEQYF.

This clone is medium-sized in the sample. The chain couples TRBV4-1 to TRBJ1-5, with D perhaps matching TRBD1 (5 bases). Trimming left V 5 bases short and J 4 bases short, with 12 bases between. This CDR3 is built from 14 residues. Germline assignment: CDR1 MGHRA and CDR2 YSYEKL. CDR3 sequence: CASSDAGRNQPQHF. As DNA, the CDR3 is TGCGCCAGCAGCGACGCAGGGCGGAATCAGCCCCAGCATTTT.

The rearrangement links TRBV21-1 to TRBJ2-5; TRBD2, the table's D call, was not compared with the DNA. TRBV21-1 constitutes a pseudogene. The CDR3 runs 14 residues. The CDR3 spells CASSLWTGKNTQYF. CDR3 in DNA: TGTGCCAGCAGCCTCTGGACGGGAAAGAATACCCAGTACTTC.

The chain carries TRBV12-3 or TRBV12-4 and TRBJ2-1; TRBD1 aligns across 7 bases. V lost 5 bases to trimming and J lost 9 bases; unmatched junction nucleotides: 4. CDR3 length: 12 amino acids. CDR3 residues: CASSRQGSEQFF. CDR3 coding DNA: TGTGCCAGCAGTAGACAGGGAAGTGAGCAGTTCTTC.

The V gene is TRBV9, the J gene TRBJ1-1; unclear D gene. Trimming stripped 0 bases from V and 1 base from J, with 10 bases between. The germline gives CDR1 SGDLS, CDR2 YYNGEE. The CDR3 extends over 15 amino acids. CDR3 in amino acids: CASSVGSLGNTEAFF. DNA of the CDR3: TGTGCCAGCAGCGTAGGTTCTCTGGGGAACACTGAAGCTTTCTTT.

The chain uses TRBV30 and TRBJ1-4; D may be TRBD1 (5 bases). The CDR3 is 13 residues long. The germline V and J ends were trimmed by 4 bases and 8 bases, with 14 bases remaining between them. Germline V gene sequence: CDR1 GTSNPN, CDR2 SVGIG (reference sequence). CDR3 DNA sequence: TGTGCCTGGATGGGGCTCGGGGGGGAAAAACTGTTTTTT. It yields the protein CAWMGLGGEKLFF.

The chain is built from TRBV30 and TRBJ2-5, with 9 positions matching TRBD1. This CDR3 is built from 14 residues. The ends lost 3 bases at V and 4 bases at J; junction bases unmatched: 6. CDR1 is GTSNPN, CDR2 SVGIG, per germline (reference sequence). CDR3 region: CAWRPGTGRETQYF. The CDR3 DNA is TGTGCCTGGAGGCCCGGGACAGGGAGAGAGACCCAGTACTTC.

The chain combines TRBV2 with TRBJ1-4; 9 bases map to TRBD1. CDR1 and CDR2 (germline): SNHLY, FYNNEI. The CDR3 extends over 14 amino acids. With V trimmed by 11 bases and J by 7 bases, 11 bases remained unmatched. As DNA, the CDR3 is TGTGCCGGGACCCGGACAGGGGCCGGTGAAAAACTGTTTTTT. It specifies CAGTRTGAGEKLFF.

The J gene is TRBJ1-2, the V gene TRBV6-2 or TRBV6-3; D gene uncertain. In germline, CDR1 is MNHEY, CDR2 SVGEGT. Trimming pared 0 bases from V and 2 bases from J, leaving 10 bases between. The CDR3 covers 15 residues. The CDR3 DNA sequence: TGTGCCAGCAGTTACTCCGTTACATCGAACTATGGCTACACCTTC. It specifies CASSYSVTSNYGYTF.

This clone rates as medium-sized (0.01 to 0.1%). Different DNA sequences within this sample yield the same CDR3. This chain connects TRBV5-1 to TRBJ1-1, with 8 bases aligning to TRBD1. The germline gives CDR1 SGHRS, CDR2 YFSETQ. The J segment lost 0 bases and the V segment lost 3 bases, leaving 1 base of the junction unmatched. The CDR3 is made up of 14 amino acids. The CDR3, as DNA: TGCGCCAGCAGCTCGGGACAGGTGAACACTGAAGCTTTCTTT. Its protein is CASSSGQVNTEAFF.

This clone was found once. The CDR3 DNA reads TGTGCCAGCTCACTCCCGGGGGATCAGCCCCAGCATTTT. It translates to CASSLPGDQPQHF. This chain connects TRBV18 to TRBJ1-5, with a possible D match to TRBD1 (5 bases). CDR3 length: 13 amino acids. The germline CDR1 and CDR2 sequences are KGHSH and LQKENI. V shed 4 bases and J shed 5 bases, with 9 bases lying between them. Supplemented by reference TRBV18 and TRBJ1-5, the full variable domain reads NAGVMQNPRHLVRRRGQEARLRCSPMKGHSHVYWYRQLPEEGLKFMVYLQKENIIDESGMPKERFSAEFPKEGPSILRIQQVVRGDSAAYFCASSLPGDQPQHFGDGTRLSIL.

This clone was seen a few times. The chain is built from TRBV6-1 and TRBJ1-1; TRBD1 agrees at 9 bases. Germline V lookup: CDR1 MNHNS, CDR2 SASEGT. V was pared by 10 bases and J by 6 bases, with 15 bases of the junction left unmatched. The CDR3 contains 15 residues. The CDR3 DNA reads as TGTGCCACCGCGGGGACAGGGCGACTACGGGCTGAAGCTTTCTTT. It yields the protein CATAGTGRLRAEAFF.

The chain joins TRBV19 to TRBJ2-3; D perhaps matches TRBD2 (7 bases). The CDR3 covers 13 residues. The V gene's germline CDR1 is LNHDA and CDR2 SQIVND (reference sequence). Trimming pared 4 bases from V and 6 bases from J, leaving 11 bases between. In nucleotides, the CDR3 is TGTGCCAGTAGTACCCCGGGGGGCGATACGCAGTATTTT. It encodes CASSTPGGDTQYF.

The chain joins TRBV5-1 to TRBJ1-4, with 7 bases aligning to TRBD1. There are 15 residues in the CDR3. Trimming cost V 7 bases and J 7 bases; bases outside gene matches: 13. Germline lookup yields CDR1 SGHRS and CDR2 YFSETQ. The CDR3 spells CASGRDRARGEKLFF. CDR3 DNA sequence: TGCGCCAGCGGCCGAGACAGGGCGAGGGGTGAAAAACTGTTTTTT.

The V call is TRBV27, the J call TRBJ1-6, with D maybe TRBD1 (5 bases). This CDR3 has 18 amino acids. V lost 6 bases to trimming and J lost 7 bases, with 25 bases between them. Germline V gene lookup returns CDR1 MNHEY and CDR2 SMNVEV (reference sequence). This chain's CDR3 is CASSLDGAPHPRNSPLHF. Written as DNA, the CDR3 is TGTGCCAGCAGCTTGGACGGGGCACCCCACCCGAGGAATTCACCCCTCCACTTT.

This chain links TRBV2 with TRBJ2-5; 9 bases are a match to TRBD2. Germline V gene data show CDR1 as SNHLY and CDR2 as FYNNEI. J was trimmed by 4 bases and V by 5 bases; bases with no gene match: 8. The CDR3 has 15 amino acids. CDR3 sequence (DNA): TGTGCCAGCAGTAAATTAACTAGCGGGCGAGAGACCCAGTACTTC. Its translation is CASSKLTSGRETQYF.

The chain employs TRBV5-6 and TRBJ1-5; D is uncertain. This CDR3 contains 14 residues. Germline values: CDR1 SGHDT, CDR2 YYEEEE. Trimming removed 3 bases at V and 3 bases at J, with 10 bases between. As DNA, the CDR3 is TGTGCCAGCAGCTCCGGACGACACAATCAGCCCCAGCATTTT. Amino acids: CASSSGRHNQPQHF.

The V and J genes are TRBV6-5 and TRBJ1-1; D is uncertain. The CDR3 has 13 residues. Trimming took off 5 bases at V and 1 base at J, with 8 bases between the two ends. The germline V gene encodes CDR1 MNHEY and CDR2 SVGAGI. The CDR3 reads CASSSPSNTEAFF. CDR3 in DNA: TGTGCCAGCAGTAGCCCTTCGAACACTGAAGCTTTCTTT.

The rearrangement links TRBV9 to TRBJ2-2; 7 positions agree with TRBD2. This CDR3 has 14 residues. The J segment lost 4 bases and the V segment lost 4 bases, leaving 4 bases of the junction unmatched. Germline loops: CDR1 SGDLS, CDR2 YYNGEE. This chain's CDR3 is CASSPASGTGELFF. The CDR3 coding sequence is TGTGCCAGCAGCCCAGCTAGCGGCACCGGGGAGCTGTTTTTT.

The chain employs TRBV27 and TRBJ1-1, with TRBD1 as a possible D gene (5 bases). The CDR3 is 16 residues long. V was pared by 5 bases and J by 2 bases, with 18 bases between. CDR1 is MNHEY and CDR2 is SMNVEV in the germline V gene (reference sequence). DNA for the CDR3: TGTGCCAGCAGTCAACTTTCGTTGGGGGTAAACACTGAAGCTTTCTTT. Its protein product is CASSQLSLGVNTEAFF.

The chain uses TRBV30 and TRBJ1-2; 11 bases are a match to TRBD1. Looked up from germline, CDR1 is GTSNPN and CDR2 is SVGIG (reference sequence). There are 14 residues in the CDR3. V lost 0 bases to trimming and J lost 8 bases; unmatched junction nucleotides: 5. The CDR3 region has the DNA TGTGCCTGGAGTGTAGGGACAGGGGGTGTCGGCTACACCTTC. Its protein product is CAWSVGTGGVGYTF.

The rearrangement joins TRBV5-1 to TRBJ1-6, with D unclear. The CDR3 totals 13 residues. Germline V gene lookup returns CDR1 SGHRS and CDR2 YFSETQ. The V end lost 0 bases, the J end lost 7 bases, and 5 bases lay between the germline ends. In DNA, the CDR3 is TGCGCCAGCAGCTTGGACGACAATTCACCCCTCCACTTT. Its translation: CASSLDDNSPLHF.